The source of this T cell receptor (beta chain) is a study of human T cells and chemical hapten exposure. The V end lost 6 bases, the J end lost 4 bases, and 20 bases lay between the germline ends. CDR3 length equals 15 residues. CDR1 is DFQATT, CDR2 SNEGSKA, per germline (reference sequence). Unique molecular identifiers were attached to individual cDNA molecules during library preparation. TCRdb used MiXCR to reprocess the RACE reads, holding one entry per CDR3 protein. This repertoire shows approximately 160,000 distinct CDR3 sequences, 25% to 35% found once; its top ten account for approximately 2.3%. Documented time point: patch test 3, about 24 weeks after DPC sensitization. Treatment defined: therapeutic diphenylcyclopropenone sensitization with weekly scalp DPC.

The chain couples TRBV20-1 to TRBJ2-3; no clear D. The sequenced sample was whole blood, obtained in connection with sensitization to the hapten diphenylcyclopropenone (DPC). The receptor's source is a woman aged 18-29 years with alopecia areata. Some clones in this sample may be carry-over from other donors' samples. CDR3 DNA: TGCAGTGCGGGAAGCTCCGTGGGTCCTTCAGATACGCAGTATTTT. Its protein is CSAGSSVGPSDTQYF.